Reported below is one TCR beta chain. Its antigen is not known. This record belongs to a study of cytomegalovirus exposure and HLA in healthy donors. Study as a whole: An earlier analysis identified more than 90 million unique TCR beta sequences in some 170 million T cells. Overall study findings and caveats: Reports credit the classifier with highly specific, highly sensitive diagnosis of cytomegalovirus status. No immune exposure information besides CMV serostatus was available.

The CDR3 totals 16 residues. The V end lost 6 bases, the J end lost 2 bases, and 23 bases lay between the germline ends. CDR1 and CDR2 from the germline V gene are SQVTM and ANQGSEA. The PCR employed 60 Vbeta primers together with 13 Jbeta primers. Measured with immunoSEQ multiplex PCR; TCRdb has only the in-frame clones, and not every one. The sample carries tens of thousands of clones, around 74% recorded once. V is TRBV29-1 and J is TRBJ2-7; D may be TRBD1 (6 bases). Sequenced input: PBMCs. The TCR was taken from a woman aged 25 to 39 in good health and CMV-seropositive. The CDR3 DNA follows: TGCAGCGTCGCGGCGGACAGTTTGGGTTCGGCCTACGAGCAGTACTTC. It translates to CSVAADSLGSAYEQYF.